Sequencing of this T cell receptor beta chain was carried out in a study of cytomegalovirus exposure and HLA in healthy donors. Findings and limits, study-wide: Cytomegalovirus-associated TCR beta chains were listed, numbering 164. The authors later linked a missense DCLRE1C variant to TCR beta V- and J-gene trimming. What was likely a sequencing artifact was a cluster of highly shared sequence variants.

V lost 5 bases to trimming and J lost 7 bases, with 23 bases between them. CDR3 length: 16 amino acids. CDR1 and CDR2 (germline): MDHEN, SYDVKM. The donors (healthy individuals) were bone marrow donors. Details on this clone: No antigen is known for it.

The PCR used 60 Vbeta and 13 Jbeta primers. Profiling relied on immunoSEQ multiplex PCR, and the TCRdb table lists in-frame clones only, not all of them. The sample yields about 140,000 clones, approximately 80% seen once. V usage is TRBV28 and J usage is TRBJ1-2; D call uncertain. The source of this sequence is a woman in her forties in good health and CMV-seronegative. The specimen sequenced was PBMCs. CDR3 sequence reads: CASSPLMSSGISGYTF. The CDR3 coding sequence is TGTGCCAGCAGTCCATTAATGAGCAGCGGGATTAGTGGCTACACCTTC.